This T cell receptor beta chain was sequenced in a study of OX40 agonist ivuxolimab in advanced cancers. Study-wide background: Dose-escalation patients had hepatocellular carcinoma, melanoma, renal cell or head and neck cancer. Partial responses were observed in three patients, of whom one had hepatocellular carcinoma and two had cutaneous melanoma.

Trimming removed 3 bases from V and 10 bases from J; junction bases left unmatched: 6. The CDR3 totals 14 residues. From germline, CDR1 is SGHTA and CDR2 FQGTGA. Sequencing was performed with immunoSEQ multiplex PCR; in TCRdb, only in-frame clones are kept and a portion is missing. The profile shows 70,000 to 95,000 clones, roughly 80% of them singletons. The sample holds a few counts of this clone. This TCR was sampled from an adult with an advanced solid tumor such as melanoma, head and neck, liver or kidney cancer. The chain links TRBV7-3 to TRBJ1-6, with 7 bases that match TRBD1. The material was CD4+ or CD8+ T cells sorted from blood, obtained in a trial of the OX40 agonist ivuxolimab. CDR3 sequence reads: CASSFQGVESPLHF. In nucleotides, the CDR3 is TGTGCCAGCAGCTTCCAGGGGGTAGAATCACCCCTCCACTTT.